This T cell receptor (beta chain) emerged from a study of T cells after yellow fever vaccination. General observations from the study: The booster saw the reappearance of most primary-vaccination clones (nearly 98% CD4, 88% CD8).

Of note for this clonotype: Antigen specificity is unknown. Germline is not matched at one junction end, which may reflect a read error.

Via MiXCR, TCRdb re-called the 5' RACE reads, giving one row per CDR3 protein. The sample lists roughly 120,000 distinct CDR3 sequences, 5.5% to 8% occurring once. In germline, CDR1 is SGHTA, CDR2 FQGNSA. The CDR3 runs to 14 residues. The receptor's source is a man between 18 and 35 years old who received the YFV17D yellow fever vaccine. The rearrangement uses TRBV7-2 and TRBJ2-2, with D uncertain. The input for sequencing was CD4+ T cells sorted from PBMCs, taken roughly 47 days after the first yellow fever vaccination. In nucleotides, the CDR3 is TGTGCCACCAGCTTAGATATGGTAGCCGGTGAGCTGTTTTTT. It yields the protein CATSLDMVAGELFF.